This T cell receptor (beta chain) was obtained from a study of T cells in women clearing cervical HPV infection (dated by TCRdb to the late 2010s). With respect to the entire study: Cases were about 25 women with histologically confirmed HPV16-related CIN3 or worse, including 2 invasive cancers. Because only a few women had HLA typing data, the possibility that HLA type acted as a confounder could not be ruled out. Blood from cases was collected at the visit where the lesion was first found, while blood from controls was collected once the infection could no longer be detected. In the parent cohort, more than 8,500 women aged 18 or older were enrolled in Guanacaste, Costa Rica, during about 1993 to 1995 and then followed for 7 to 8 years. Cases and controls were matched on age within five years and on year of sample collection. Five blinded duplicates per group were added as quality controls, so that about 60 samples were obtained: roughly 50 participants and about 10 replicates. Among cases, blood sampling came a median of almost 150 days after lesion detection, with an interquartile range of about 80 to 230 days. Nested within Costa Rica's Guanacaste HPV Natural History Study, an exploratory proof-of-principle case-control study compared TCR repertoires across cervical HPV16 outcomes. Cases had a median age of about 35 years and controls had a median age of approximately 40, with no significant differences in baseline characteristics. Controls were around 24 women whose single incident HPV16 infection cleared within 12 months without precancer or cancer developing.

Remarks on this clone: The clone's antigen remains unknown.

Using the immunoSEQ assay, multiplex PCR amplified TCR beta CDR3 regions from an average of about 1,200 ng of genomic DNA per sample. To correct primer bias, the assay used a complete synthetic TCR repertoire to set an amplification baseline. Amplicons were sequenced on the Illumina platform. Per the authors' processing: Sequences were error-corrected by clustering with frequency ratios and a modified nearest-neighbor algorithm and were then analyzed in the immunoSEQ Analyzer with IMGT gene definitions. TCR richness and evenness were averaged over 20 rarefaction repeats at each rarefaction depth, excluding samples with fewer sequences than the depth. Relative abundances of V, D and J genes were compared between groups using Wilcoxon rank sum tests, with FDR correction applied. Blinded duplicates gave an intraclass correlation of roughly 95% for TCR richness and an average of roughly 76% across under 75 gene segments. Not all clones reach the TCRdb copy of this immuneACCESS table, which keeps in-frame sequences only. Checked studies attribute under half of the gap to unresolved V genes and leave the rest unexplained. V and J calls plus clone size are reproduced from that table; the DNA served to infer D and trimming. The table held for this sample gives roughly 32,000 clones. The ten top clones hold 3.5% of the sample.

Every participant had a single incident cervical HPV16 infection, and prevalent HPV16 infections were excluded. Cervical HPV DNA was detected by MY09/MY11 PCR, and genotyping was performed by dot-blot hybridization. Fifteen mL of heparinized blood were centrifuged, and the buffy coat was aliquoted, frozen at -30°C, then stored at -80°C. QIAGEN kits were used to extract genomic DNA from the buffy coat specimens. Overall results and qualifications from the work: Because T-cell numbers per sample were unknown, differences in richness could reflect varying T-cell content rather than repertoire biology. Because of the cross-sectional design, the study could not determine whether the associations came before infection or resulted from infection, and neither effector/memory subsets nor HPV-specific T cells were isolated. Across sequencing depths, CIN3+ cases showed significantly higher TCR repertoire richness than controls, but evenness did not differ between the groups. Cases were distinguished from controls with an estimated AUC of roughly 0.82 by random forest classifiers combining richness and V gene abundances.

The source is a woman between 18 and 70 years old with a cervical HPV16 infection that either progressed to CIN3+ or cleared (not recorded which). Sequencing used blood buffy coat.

The CDR3 protein: CASSRTGTNTEAFF. The sequenced CDR3 bases are TGTGCCAGCAGCCGGACAGGTACGAACACTGAA. This sequence uses TRBV5-5 and TRBJ1-1; the junction holds 7 bases that match TRBD1. With the read ending 3 residues before the CDR3 end, the germline J gene is used to fill in that end. Trimming removed 4 bases from V and 1 base from J; the gene matches leave 4 bases unexplained. Per the germline V gene (reference sequence), SGHKS is the CDR1 and YYEKEE is the CDR2. The CDR3 goes from the cysteine to the phenylalanine over 14 residues. Shown are 33 bases from within the CDR3, in frame from base 1. The reference TRBV5-5 and TRBJ1-1 proteins fill in what lies around the CDR3, so the full variable domain reads DAGVTQSPTHLIKTRGQQVTLRCSPISGHKSVSWYQQVLGQGPQFIFQYYEKEERGRGNFPDRFSARQFPNYSSELNVNALLLGDSALYLCASSRTGTNTEAFFGQGTRLTVV.